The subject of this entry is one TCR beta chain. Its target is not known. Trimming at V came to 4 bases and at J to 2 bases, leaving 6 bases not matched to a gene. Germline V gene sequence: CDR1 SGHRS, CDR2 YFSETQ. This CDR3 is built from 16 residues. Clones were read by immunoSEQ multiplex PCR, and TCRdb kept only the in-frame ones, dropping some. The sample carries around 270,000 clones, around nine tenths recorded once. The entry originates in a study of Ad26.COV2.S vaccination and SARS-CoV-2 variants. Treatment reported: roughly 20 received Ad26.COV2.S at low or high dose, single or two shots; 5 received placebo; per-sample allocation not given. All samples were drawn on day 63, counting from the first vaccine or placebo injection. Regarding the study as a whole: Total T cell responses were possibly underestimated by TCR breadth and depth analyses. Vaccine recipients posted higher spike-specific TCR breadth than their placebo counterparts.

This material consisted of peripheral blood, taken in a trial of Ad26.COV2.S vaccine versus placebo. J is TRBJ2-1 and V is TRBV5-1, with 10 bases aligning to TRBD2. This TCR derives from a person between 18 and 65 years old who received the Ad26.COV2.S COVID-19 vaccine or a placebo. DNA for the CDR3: TGCGCCAGCAGCGAGACTAGCGGGCTCACCTACAATGAGCAGTTCTTC. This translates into CASSETSGLTYNEQFF.